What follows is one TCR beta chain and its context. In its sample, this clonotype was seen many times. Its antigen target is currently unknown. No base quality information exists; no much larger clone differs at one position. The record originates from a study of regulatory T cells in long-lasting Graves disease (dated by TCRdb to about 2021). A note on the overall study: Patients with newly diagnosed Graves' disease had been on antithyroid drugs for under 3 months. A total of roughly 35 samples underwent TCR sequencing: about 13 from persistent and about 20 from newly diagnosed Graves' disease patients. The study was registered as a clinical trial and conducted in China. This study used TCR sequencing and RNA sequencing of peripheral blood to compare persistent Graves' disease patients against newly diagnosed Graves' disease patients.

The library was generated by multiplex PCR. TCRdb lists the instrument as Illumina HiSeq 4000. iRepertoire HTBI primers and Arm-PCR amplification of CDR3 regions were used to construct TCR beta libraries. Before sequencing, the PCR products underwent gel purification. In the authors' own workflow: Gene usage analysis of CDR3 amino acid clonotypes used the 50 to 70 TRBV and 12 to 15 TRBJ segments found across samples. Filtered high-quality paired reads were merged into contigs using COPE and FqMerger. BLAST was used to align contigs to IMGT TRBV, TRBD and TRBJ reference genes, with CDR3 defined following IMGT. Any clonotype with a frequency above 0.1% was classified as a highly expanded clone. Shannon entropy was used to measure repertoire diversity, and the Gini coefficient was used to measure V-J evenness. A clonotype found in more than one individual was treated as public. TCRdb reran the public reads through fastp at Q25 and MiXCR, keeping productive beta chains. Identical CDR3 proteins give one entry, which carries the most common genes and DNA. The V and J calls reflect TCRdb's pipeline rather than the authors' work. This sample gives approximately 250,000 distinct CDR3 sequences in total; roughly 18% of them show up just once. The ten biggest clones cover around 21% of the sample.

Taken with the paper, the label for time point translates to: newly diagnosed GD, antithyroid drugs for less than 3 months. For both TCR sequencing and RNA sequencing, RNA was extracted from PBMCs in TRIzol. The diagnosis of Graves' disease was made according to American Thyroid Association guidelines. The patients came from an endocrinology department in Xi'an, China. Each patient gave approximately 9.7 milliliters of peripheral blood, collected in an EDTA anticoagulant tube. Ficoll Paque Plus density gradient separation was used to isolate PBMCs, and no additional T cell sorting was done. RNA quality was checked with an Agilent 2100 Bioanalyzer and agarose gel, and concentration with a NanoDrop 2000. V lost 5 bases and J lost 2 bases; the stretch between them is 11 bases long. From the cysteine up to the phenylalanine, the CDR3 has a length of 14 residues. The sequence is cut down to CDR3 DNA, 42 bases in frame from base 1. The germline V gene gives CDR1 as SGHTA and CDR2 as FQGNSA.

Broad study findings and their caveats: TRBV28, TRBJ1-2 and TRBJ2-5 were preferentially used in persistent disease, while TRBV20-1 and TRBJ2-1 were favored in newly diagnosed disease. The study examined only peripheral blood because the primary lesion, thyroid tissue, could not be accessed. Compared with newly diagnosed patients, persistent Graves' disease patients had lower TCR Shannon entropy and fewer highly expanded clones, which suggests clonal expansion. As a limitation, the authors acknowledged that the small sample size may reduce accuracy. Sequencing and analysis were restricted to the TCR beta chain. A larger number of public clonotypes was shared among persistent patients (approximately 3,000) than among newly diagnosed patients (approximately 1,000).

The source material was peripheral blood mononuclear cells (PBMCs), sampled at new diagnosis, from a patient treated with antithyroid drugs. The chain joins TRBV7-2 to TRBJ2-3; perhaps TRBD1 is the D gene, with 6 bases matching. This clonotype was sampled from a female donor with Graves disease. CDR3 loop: CASSQQGYTDTQYF. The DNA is TGTGCCAGCAGCCAACAGGGTTACACAGATACGCAGTATTTT.